This TCR beta chain was observed in a study of Graves' ophthalmopathy and Graves' hyperthyroidism listed by TCRdb under 2018. Some background on the complete study: Stable hyperthyroidism was defined as no progression to ophthalmopathy within 18 months of follow-up. The study used TCR beta repertoire signatures to distinguish Graves' ophthalmopathy from Graves' hyperthyroidism and to predict progression to ophthalmopathy. In more than five hyperthyroidism patients, T-cell repertoires of thyroid tissue and blood were compared. An independent validation cohort comprised some 18 hyperthyroidism patients and roughly 15 patients who later progressed from hyperthyroidism to ophthalmopathy. Following sample collection, hyperthyroidism patients were given methimazole at a starting dose of 30 mg daily, and ophthalmopathy patients were given high-dose intravenous methylprednisolone. To explore V-J signatures that distinguish ophthalmopathy from hyperthyroidism, a discovery set of about a hundred patients was enrolled, made up of over 40 with ophthalmopathy and some 60 with stable hyperthyroidism. In total, 135 blood samples were TCR-sequenced: some 40 ophthalmopathy, about 75 hyperthyroidism and some 17 hyperthyroidism-to-ophthalmopathy patients. Broad study findings and their caveats: The 13-signature model separated ophthalmopathy from stable hyperthyroidism with roughly 90% sensitivity and almost 84% specificity in cross-validation, and 80%/75% in the test set. In validation, the model predicted ophthalmopathy progression with roughly 68% sensitivity and approximately 75% specificity; around twelve predicted patients were CT-confirmed with GO in a median of around 6.5 months. Most of the expanded thyroid clonotypes with a frequency above 0.001 were also detected in blood, and it was suggested that the thyroid immune response may be reflected by blood repertoires. Sample size was not statistically predetermined, and group allocation was not concealed from the investigators.

For repertoire sequencing, TCR beta CDR3 regions were amplified from RNA transcripts. The first round was an RT-PCR using HTBI primers with the Qiagen OneStep RT-PCR kit, and this first round was followed by a second-round multiplex PCR, then size selection and purification. Libraries were sequenced on an Illumina HiSeq2000 using paired-end 100 bp reads. The study's processing was this. SOAPnuke was used for read processing, and reads with adapters, uncalled bases, a mean Phred below 15, or no exact constant-primer or identifier match were discarded. COPE v1.2.5 was used to merge high-quality paired reads. Unique nucleotide sequences were defined as clonotypes and aligned to IMGT TRB V, D and J references using MiTCR v1.1. The analysis was limited to V-J combinations with a frequency above 0.0001, which together covered 99% to 99.2% of the repertoires. For each V-J combination, a TCR clonal expansion and chaos score was defined as F50 clonal expansion divided by the chaos observed in the TCRdist matrix. Welch's t-statistics and random forest were used to narrow the features down to more than 10 V-J combinations, which were then fed into a naive Bayes classifier. Thyroid-blood repertoire similarity was quantified with the Morisita-Horn index. Using fastp trimming at Q25 and MiXCR clonotype assembly, TCRdb reanalyzed the public sequencing data and kept in-frame beta chains. Rows are unified per CDR3 protein, each entry keeping the most common DNA and genes. These V and J calls originate from TCRdb's pipeline instead of the authors' own analysis. For this sample there are about 1.2 million distinct CDR3 sequences; 35% to 40% appear just once. The ten largest clones take up roughly 11% of the sample.

Hyperthyroidism patients were newly diagnosed, were aged 18 to 65 years, and had a disease duration under 2 months. Anyone with other autoimmune diseases, uncontrolled infections, pregnancy or lactation was excluded from the study. Clinical symptoms, serum thyroxine, TRAb, thyroid ultrasound and orbital computed tomography were used for diagnosis. Total RNA was extracted with Trizol reagent and quality-checked on an Agilent 2100 Bioanalyzer. V gives up 6 bases and J gives up 1 base, and the segment between their germline ends measures 15 bases. The CDR3 numbers 14 residues from cysteine through phenylalanine. Just the 42-base CDR3 DNA is kept, in frame starting at base 1. CDR1 SQVTM and CDR2 ANQGSEA are derived from the germline V gene. This clonotype was recorded many times. Its antigen target is currently unknown. No much larger clone exists at a distance of one base, and base qualities are not known.

The TCR comes from an adult man with Graves' hyperthyroidism. Sample: peripheral blood or thyroid tissue (not recorded which). In this chain, TRBV29-1 is recombined with TRBJ1-1; the D gene is perhaps TRBD1, from 6 matching bases. For the CDR3, the sequence is CSVDVGAGNTEAFF. The DNA is TGCAGCGTGGATGTGGGGGCTGGGAACACTGAAGCTTTCTTT.